This TCR beta chain derives from a study of control samples from healthy donors and cancer patients. Clones were sequenced by immunoSEQ multiplex PCR, and TCRdb holds only the in-frame ones, with some missing. The table lists approximately 98,000 clones, almost 85% of them singletons. Germline-derived CDR1 and CDR2 are LNHDA and SQIVND (reference sequence). CDR3 size: 16 residues. V lost 10 bases and J lost 1; bases outside the gene matches: 14. Sequencing input: blood. This clonotype was sampled from a man aged 18 to 29 in good health. V and J are TRBV19 and TRBJ2-5; 8 nucleotides match TRBD1. The CDR3 here is CATSLGMTGVQETQYF. The CDR3 nucleotides are TGTGCCACCTCGCTTGGCATGACAGGGGTCCAAGAGACCCAGTACTTC.